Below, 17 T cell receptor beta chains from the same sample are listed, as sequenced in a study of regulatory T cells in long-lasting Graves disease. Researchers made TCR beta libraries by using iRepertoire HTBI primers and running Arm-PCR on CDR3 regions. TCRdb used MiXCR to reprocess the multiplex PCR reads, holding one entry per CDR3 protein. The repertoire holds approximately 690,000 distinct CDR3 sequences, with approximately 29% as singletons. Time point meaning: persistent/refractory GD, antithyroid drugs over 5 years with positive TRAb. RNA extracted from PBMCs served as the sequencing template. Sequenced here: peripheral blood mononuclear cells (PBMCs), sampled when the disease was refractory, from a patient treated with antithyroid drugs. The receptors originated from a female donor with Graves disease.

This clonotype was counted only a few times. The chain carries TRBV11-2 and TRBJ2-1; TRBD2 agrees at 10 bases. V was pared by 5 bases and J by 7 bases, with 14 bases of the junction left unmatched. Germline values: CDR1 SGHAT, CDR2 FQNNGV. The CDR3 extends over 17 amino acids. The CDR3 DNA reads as TGTGCCAGCAGCCTTCAACGGAGCGGGAGGGCCAGGAATGAGCAGTTCTTC. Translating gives CASSLQRSGRARNEQFF.

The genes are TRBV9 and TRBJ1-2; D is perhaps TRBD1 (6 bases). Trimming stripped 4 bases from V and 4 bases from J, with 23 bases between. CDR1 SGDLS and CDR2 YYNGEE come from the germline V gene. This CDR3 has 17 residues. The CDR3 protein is CASSLSGGGAGTYGYTF. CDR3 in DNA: TGTGCCAGCAGCCTCTCGGGGGGGGGCGCGGGTACCTATGGCTACACCTTC.

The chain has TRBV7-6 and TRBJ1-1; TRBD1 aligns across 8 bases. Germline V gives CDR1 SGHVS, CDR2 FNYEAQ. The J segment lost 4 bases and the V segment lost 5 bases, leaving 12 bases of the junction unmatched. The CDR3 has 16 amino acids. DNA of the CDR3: TGTGCCAGCAGCCCGACAGGGGATTATGGTCGCACTGAAGCTTTCTTT. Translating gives CASSPTGDYGRTEAFF.

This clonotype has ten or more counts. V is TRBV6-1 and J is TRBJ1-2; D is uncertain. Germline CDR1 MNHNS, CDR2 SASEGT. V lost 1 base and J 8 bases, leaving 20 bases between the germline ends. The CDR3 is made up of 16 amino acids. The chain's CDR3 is CASSEGGQANKRGYTF. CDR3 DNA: TGTGCCAGCAGTGAAGGCGGGCAGGCTAACAAGCGGGGCTACACCTTC.

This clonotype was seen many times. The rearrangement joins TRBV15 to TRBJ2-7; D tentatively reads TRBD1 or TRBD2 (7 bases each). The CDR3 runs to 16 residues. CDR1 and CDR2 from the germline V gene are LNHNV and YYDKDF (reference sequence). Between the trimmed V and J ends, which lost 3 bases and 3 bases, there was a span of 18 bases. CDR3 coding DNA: TGTGCCACCAGCAGGCAGGGGGGGGACATAATCTACGAGCAGTACTTC. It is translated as CATSRQGGDIIYEQYF. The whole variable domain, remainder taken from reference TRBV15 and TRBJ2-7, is DAMVIQNPRYQVTQFGKPVTLSCSQTLNHNVMYWYQQKSSQAPKLLFHYYDKDFNNEADTPDNFQSRRPNTSFCFLDIRSPGLGDTAMYLCATSRQGGDIIYEQYFGPGTRLTVT.

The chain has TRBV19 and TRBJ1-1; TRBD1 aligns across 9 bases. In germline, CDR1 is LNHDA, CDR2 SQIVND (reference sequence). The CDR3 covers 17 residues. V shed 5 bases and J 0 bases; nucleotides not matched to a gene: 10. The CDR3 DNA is TGTGCCAGTAGTCCCGGGACAGGGAGAAACATGAACACTGAAGCTTTCTTT. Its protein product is CASSPGTGRNMNTEAFF.

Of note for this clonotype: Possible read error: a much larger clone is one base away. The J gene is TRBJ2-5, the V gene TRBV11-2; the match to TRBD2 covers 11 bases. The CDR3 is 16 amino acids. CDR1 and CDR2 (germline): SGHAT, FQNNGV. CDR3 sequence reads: CASSLVAGGLQEIQYF. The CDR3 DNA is TGTGCCAGCAGCTTAGTAGCGGGAGGGCTCCAAGAGATCCAGTACTTC.

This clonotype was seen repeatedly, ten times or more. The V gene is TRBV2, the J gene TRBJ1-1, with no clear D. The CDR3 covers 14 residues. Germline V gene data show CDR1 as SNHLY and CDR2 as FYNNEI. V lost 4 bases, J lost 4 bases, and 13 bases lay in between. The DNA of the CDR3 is TGTGCCAGCAGTGCCGGGGTGTCGGGCACTGAAGCTTTCTTT. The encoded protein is CASSAGVSGTEAFF.

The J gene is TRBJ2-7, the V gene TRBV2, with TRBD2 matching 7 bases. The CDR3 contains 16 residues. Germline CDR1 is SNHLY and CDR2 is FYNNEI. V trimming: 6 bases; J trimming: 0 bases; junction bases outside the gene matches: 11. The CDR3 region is CASSGTGIAGSYEQYF. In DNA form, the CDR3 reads TGTGCCAGCAGCGGAACCGGGATAGCGGGCTCCTACGAGCAGTACTTC.

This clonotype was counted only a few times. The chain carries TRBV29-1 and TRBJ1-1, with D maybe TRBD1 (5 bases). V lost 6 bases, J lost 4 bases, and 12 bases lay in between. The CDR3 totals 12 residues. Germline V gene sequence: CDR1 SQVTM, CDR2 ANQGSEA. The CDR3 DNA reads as TGCAGCGTCGAAAGACAGAGCACTGAAGCTTTCTTT. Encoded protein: CSVERQSTEAFF. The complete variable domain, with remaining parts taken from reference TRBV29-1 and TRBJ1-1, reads SAVISQKPSRDICQRGTSLTIQCQVDSQVTMMFWYRQQPGQSLTLIATANQGSEATYESGFVIDKFPISRPNLTFSTLTVSNMSPEDSSIYLCSVERQSTEAFFGQGTRLTVV.

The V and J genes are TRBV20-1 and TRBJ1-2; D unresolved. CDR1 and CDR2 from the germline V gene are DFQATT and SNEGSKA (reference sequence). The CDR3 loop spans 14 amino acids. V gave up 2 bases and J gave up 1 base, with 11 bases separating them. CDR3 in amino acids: CSARMADLNYGYTF. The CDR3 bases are TGCAGTGCTAGAATGGCTGACCTTAACTATGGCTACACCTTC.

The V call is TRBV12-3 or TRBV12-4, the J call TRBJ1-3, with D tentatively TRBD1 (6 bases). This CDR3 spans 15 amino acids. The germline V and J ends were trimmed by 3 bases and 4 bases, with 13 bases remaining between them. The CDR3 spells CASSFGGRRGNTIYF. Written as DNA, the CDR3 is TGTGCCAGCAGTTTCGGGGGGCGAAGAGGAAACACCATATATTTT.

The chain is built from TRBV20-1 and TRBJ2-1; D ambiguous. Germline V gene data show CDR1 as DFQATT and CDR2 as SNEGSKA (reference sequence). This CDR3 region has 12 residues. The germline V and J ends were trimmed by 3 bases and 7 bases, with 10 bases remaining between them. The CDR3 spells CSARVTPNEQFF. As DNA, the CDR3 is TGCAGTGCTAGGGTCACACCGAATGAGCAGTTCTTC.

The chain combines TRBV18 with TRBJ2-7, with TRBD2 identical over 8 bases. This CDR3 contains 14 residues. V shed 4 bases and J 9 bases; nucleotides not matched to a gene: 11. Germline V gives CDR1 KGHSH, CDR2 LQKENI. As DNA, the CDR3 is TGTGCCAGCTCACGACCCGGGGGGGCCGAAGGGCAGTACTTC. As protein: CASSRPGGAEGQYF.

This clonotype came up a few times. The CDR3 is CSAIQRTGGLDTEAFF. In DNA, the CDR3 is TGCAGTGCTATACAACGGACAGGGGGTCTCGACACTGAAGCTTTCTTT. This sequence joins TRBV20-1 and TRBJ1-1; 10 bases map to TRBD1. Germline CDR1 DFQATT, CDR2 SNEGSKA (reference sequence). The CDR3 totals 16 residues. V lost 4 bases to trimming and J lost 3 bases; unmatched junction nucleotides: 11.

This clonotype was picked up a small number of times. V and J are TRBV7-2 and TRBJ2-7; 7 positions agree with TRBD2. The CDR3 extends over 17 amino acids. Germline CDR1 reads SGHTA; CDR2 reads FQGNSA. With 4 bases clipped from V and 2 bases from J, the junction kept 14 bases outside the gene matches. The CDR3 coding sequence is TGTGCCAGCAGCTCCCCCGACGGGGGGTGGAAAGCCTACGAGCAGTACTTC. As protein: CASSSPDGGWKAYEQYF.

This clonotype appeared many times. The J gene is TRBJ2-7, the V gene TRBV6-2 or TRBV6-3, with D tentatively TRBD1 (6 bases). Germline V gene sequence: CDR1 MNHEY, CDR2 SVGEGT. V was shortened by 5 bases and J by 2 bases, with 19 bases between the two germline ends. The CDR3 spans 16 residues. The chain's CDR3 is CASSEETGTRPYEQYF. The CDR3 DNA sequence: TGTGCCAGCAGTGAAGAGACCGGGACAAGGCCCTACGAGCAGTACTTC.